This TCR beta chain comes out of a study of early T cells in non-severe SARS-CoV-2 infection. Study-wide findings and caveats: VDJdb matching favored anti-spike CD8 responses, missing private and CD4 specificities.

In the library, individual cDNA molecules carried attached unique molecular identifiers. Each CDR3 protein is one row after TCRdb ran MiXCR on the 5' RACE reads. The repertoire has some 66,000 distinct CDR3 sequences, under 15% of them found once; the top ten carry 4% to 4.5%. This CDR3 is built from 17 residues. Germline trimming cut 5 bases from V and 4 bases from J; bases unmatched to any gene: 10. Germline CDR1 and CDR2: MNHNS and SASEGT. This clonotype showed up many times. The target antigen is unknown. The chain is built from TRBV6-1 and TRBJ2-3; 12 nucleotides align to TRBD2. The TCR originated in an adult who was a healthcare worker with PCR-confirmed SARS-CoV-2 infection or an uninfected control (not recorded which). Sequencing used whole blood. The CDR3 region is CASSSRMTSGSPDTQYF. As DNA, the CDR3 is TGTGCCAGCAGTTCCCGTATGACTAGCGGGAGCCCAGATACGCAGTATTTT.